A selection of T cell receptor beta chains follows, all from one sample in a study of breast tumors, draining lymph nodes, adjacent tissues. TCRdb independently ran MiXCR on the multiplex PCR reads; one entry per CDR3 protein. The sample contains 15,000 to 20,000 distinct CDR3 sequences, about 45% of which appear only once. The sequenced sample consisted of tumor-adjacent breast tissue. The receptor set was obtained from a female donor with breast cancer. Some clones in this sample may be carry-over from other donors' samples. Each CDR3 is given with its conserved first and last residue.

J | V | CDR3
TRBJ2-5 | TRBV24-1 | CATTSPEGGETQYF
TRBJ1-2 | TRBV4-2 | CASSQEVLGQNNYGYTF
TRBJ2-5 | TRBV13 | CASSFRRQGTETQYF
TRBJ1-5 | TRBV5-1 | CASSVGNTSNQPQHF
TRBJ1-5 | TRBV28 | CASITGGSRPQHF
TRBJ2-3 | TRBV14 | CASSQDPLLAFTATQYF
TRBJ1-3 | TRBV12-3/TRBV12-4 | CASSLQGGNTIYF
TRBJ2-5 | TRBV9 | CASSEGLAGGQGETQYF
TRBJ2-3 | TRBV2 | CASSQNIGDTQYF
TRBJ2-1 | TRBV15 | CATSRDFRQVGNNEQFF
TRBJ1-2 | TRBV6-4 | CASSFLTGNYGYTF
TRBJ1-2 | TRBV30 | CAWRVQGAPSGYTF
TRBJ1-2 | TRBV20-1 | CSATASGGVNYGYTF
TRBJ2-3 | TRBV20-1 | CSARDPGLVRGDTQYF
TRBJ2-7 | TRBV18 | CASSSSAFYEQYF
TRBJ2-3 | TRBV14 | CASSQGGLGSTDTQYF
TRBJ1-3 | TRBV5-1 | CASSPGGGFGNTIYF
TRBJ2-1 | TRBV29-1 | CSVAQLNEQFF
TRBJ1-6 | TRBV3-1 | CASSQVTGWSPLHF
TRBJ1-2 | TRBV5-4 | CASSYYTGPTGYGYTF
TRBJ1-3 | TRBV7-2 | CASSLAASGNTIYF
TRBJ1-1 | TRBV5-1 | CASSSLYGYTEAFF
TRBJ2-1 | TRBV5-6 | CASSLVPGSNEQFF
TRBJ2-2 | TRBV4-1 | CASSQGGANTGELFF
TRBJ1-4 | TRBV10-3 | CAVSGGALSEKLFF
TRBJ2-7 | TRBV20-1 | CSGTKAGGPLVQYF
TRBJ2-7 | TRBV19 | CASSIYRGGSGQYF